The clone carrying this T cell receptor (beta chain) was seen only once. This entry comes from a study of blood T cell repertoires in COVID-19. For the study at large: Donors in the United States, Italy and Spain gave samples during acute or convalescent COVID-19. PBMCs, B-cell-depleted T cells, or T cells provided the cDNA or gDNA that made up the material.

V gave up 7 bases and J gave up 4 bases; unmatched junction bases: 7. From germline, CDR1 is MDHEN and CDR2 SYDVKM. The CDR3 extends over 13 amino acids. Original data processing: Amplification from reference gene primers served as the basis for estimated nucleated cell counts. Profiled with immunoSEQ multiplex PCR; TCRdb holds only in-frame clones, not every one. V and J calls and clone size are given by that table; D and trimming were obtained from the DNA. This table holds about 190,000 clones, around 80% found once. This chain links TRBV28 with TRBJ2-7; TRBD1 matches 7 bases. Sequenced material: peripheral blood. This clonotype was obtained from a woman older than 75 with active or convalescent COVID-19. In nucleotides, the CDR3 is TGTGCCAGCAAGGCGACAGGGAAGTACGAGCAGTACTTC. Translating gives CASKATGKYEQYF.